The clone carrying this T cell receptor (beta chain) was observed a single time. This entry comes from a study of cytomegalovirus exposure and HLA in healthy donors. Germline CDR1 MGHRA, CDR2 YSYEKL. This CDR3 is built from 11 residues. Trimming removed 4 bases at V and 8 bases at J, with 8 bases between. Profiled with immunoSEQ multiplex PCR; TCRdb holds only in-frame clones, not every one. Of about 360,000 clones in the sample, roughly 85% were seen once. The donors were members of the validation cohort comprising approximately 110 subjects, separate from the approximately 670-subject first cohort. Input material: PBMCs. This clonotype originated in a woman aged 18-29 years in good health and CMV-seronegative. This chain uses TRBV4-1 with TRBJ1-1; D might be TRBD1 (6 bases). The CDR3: CASSLTGEAFF. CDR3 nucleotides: TGCGCCAGCAGCCTTACAGGGGAAGCTTTCTTT.